This T cell receptor (beta chain) was recovered during a study of blood T cell repertoires in COVID-19. About the research overall: COVID-19 samples collected from the United States, Italy and Spain covered acute and convalescent phases. Sources were T cells, B-cell-depleted T cells, or PBMCs; the material itself was cDNA or gDNA.

Study processing details: Estimates of nucleated cell counts were drawn from the amplification of reference gene primers. Assay: immunoSEQ multiplex PCR; the TCRdb copy retains only in-frame clones and omits some. V and J calls and clone size are those listed in that table; D and trimming were worked out from the DNA. The table lists tens of thousands of clones, around 91% of them singletons, with 5.5% to 6% in the top ten. Trimming removed 0 bases from V and 1 base from J; junction bases left unmatched: 5. The CDR3 runs to 16 residues. CDR1 is MNHEY, CDR2 SVGAGI, per germline. The clonotype was recovered from a human donor in a cohort sampled during active COVID-19. The material sequenced was peripheral blood. V usage is TRBV6-5 and J usage is TRBJ1-1, with 7 positions matching TRBD1. CDR3 DNA sequence: TGTGCCAGCAGTTACTCGACAGGGCCTTCGAACACTGAAGCTTTCTTT. It specifies CASSYSTGPSNTEAFF.